The sequence of this TCR beta chain was determined in a study of T cells in Graves' hyperthyroidism and ophthalmopathy. General study points: Before onset, by a median of 6.5 months, the model predicted ophthalmopathy. Researchers found most expanded thyroid clonotypes above 0.001 in blood as well.

The source material, RNA transcripts, was used to amplify TCR beta CDR3 regions. HTBI primers were used for first-round RT-PCR of the TCR CDR3. Each CDR3 protein is one row after TCRdb ran MiXCR on the multiplex PCR reads. The table records 400,000 to 550,000 distinct CDR3 sequences, roughly 25% of them present only once. Fresh peripheral blood, around 9.3 ml of it, supplied the PBMCs. Germline V gene sequence: CDR1 SGHAT, CDR2 FQDESV (reference sequence). V dropped 5 bases and J dropped 1 base, with 21 bases sitting between them. CDR3 length equals 18 residues. The sample holds many counts of this clonotype. Its antigen remains unidentified.

The chain carries TRBV11-1 and TRBJ1-5; possible D gene TRBD1, 6 bases. The sequencing sample was made of blood. The clonotype was recovered from a woman aged 25 to 39 with Graves' ophthalmopathy. The CDR3 region is CASSQSVQGRISNQPQHF. Written as DNA, the CDR3 is TGTGCCAGCAGCCAATCTGTACAGGGAAGGATAAGCAATCAGCCCCAGCATTTT.